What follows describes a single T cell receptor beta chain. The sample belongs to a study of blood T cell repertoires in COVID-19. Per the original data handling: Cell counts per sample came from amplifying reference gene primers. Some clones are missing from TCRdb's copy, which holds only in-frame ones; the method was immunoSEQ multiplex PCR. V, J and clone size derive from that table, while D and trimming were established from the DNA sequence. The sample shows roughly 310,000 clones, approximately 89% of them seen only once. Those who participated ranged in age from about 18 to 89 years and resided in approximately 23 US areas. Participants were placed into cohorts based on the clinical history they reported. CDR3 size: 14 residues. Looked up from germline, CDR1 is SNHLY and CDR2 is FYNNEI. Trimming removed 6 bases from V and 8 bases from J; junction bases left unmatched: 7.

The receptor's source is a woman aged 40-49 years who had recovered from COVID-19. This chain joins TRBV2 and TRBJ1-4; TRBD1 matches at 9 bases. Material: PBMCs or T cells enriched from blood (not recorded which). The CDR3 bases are TGTGCCAGCAGCATGGACAGGGGAAGGGAAAAACTGTTTTTT. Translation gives CASSMDRGREKLFF.